This paragraph reports one T cell receptor beta chain. Its antigen remains unidentified. It was with random hexamers that 0.5 to 1 ug RNA was reverse transcribed. The amplification used immunoSEQ multiplex PCR on TCR beta CDR3; it spanned 54 Vbeta and 13 Jbeta. TCRdb redid the calling of the immunoSEQ multiplex PCR reads with MiXCR, one entry per CDR3 protein. The sample shows under 200,000 distinct CDR3 sequences, about 90% of them seen only once. CD8+ and CD4+ T cells from blood underwent TCR beta sequencing. TEMRA cells were FACS-enriched, while CD8+ and CD4+ T cells were negatively isolated. This entry belongs to a study of CD8 T cells in Susac syndrome. Whole-study findings and limits: The study's TCR sequencing and HLA analysis drew on a certain number of individuals. That number was acknowledged as relatively small.

V was pared by 6 bases and J by 4 bases, with 16 bases between. Germline V gene data show CDR1 as ENHRY and CDR2 as SYGVKD. CDR3 length: 15 amino acids. The chain is built from TRBV10-3 and TRBJ1-3; no clear D gene. The clonotype originates from a human donor in good health. Sequencing was performed on CD4+ T cells from PBMCs. The CDR3 DNA reads TGTGCCATCAGCCTGGACGGTGGGGAGGGAAACACCATATATTTT. This encodes CAISLDGGEGNTIYF.